The sequence of this TCR beta chain was determined in a study of cytomegalovirus exposure and HLA in healthy donors. Turning to the study itself: Out of approximately 170 million T cells, an earlier analysis found some 110 million unique TCR beta sequences in total. Study-wide points: Later analysis indicated greater clonal expansion among HLA-associated TCR beta chains than among equally common other chains. According to reports, the classifier identified cytomegalovirus status with high specificity and sensitivity.

CDR3 length: 14 residues. V was clipped by 1 base and J by 6 bases; unmatched bases: 0. The germline CDR1 and CDR2 sequences are LGHNA and YNFKEQ. PCR used 60 Vbeta primers and 13 Jbeta primers. Authors' data handling: Approximately 87 million unique TCR beta chains, about 12 million shared, were counted in a later analysis. The table came from immunoSEQ multiplex PCR; TCRdb's copy has only in-frame clones and leaves some out. That table is the source of V, J and clone size, and D and trimming were worked out from the DNA. Of about 140,000 clones in the sample, 76% were seen once. Regarding this clone: Its antigen is unidentified.

The sample comprised PBMCs. The genes are TRBV4-2 and TRBJ1-5; 10 bases are a match to TRBD1. The origin of this receptor is a woman aged 40 to 50 in good health and CMV-seronegative. The CDR3 loop is CASSQGTGGQPQHF. Written as DNA, the CDR3 is TGTGCCAGCAGCCAAGGGACAGGGGGTCAGCCCCAGCATTTT.